The TCR beta chain described here comes from a study of circulating and synovial CD4+ cells in juvenile arthritis. Libraries were prepared by immunoSEQ multiplex PCR; TCRdb keeps only in-frame clonotypes and omits some of them. This table has over 13,000 clones, around four fifths appearing once. Study conclusions and caveats: Traditional Vbeta family usage analysis missed the pathogenic-like versus bulk difference.

Sequenced samples came from active juvenile idiopathic arthritis patients. The V gene lost 6 bases and the J gene lost 2 bases, with 20 bases spanning the gap. The V gene's germline CDR1 is MGHDK and CDR2 SYGVNS. The CDR3 sequence is 17 residues long. As regards this clone: Its antigen is not known.

V usage is TRBV25-1 and J usage is TRBJ2-1; D may be TRBD1 (5 bases). The TCR was taken from a human patient with juvenile idiopathic arthritis. Some clones in this sample may be carry-over from other donors' samples. Source material: CD4+ T cells from synovial fluid. The CDR3 DNA follows: TGTGCCAGCAGACCCCCCAGCTCAGGGAAAACCTACAATGAGCAGTTCTTC. This encodes CASRPPSSGKTYNEQFF.